This T cell receptor (beta chain) was recovered during a study of T cells expressing NK-cell markers. After re-calling the 5' RACE reads, TCRdb lists one entry per CDR3 protein, DNA absent. This table lists hundreds of thousands of distinct CDR3 sequences. This CDR3 spans 16 amino acids. Per germline, CDR1 MNHEY and CDR2 SVGAGI. Sequenced: blood T cells: a sorted CD56 or NKG2C T cell subset, CD4+ or CD8+ T cells, or bulk PBMC T cells (not recorded which). This TCR derives from a man aged 18 to 69 in good health. The chain couples TRBV6-5 to TRBJ2-1; TCRdb calls TRBD2, which cannot be checked without DNA. This CDR3 reads CASCRGTSGVGNEQFF.